This TCR beta chain was documented in a study of vaccination effects on CD4 cells after COVID-19. This CDR3 contains 15 residues. V shed 0 bases and J 3 bases; nucleotides not matched to a gene: 4. Per the germline V gene, CDR1 is SGHRS and CDR2 is YFSETQ. Generated by immunoSEQ multiplex PCR, the TCRdb table keeps only in-frame clones and is missing some. This sample has 55,000 to 80,000 clones, with about 65% found just once. General study findings and limits: Only a single clone (1 of 255 vaccine-induced clones in healthy vaccinees) cross-reacted with common cold coronaviruses.

Comments on this clone: What it binds is unknown.

Antigen-specific CD4+ T cells expanded by the ViraFEST assay with viral peptide pools were then sequenced. Subsequent to 10 days of culture, CD4+ T cells were isolated. Nobody among the vaccine recipients had prior SARS-CoV-2 infection (nucleocapsid antibodies were negative). Cultivation was performed at approximately 2.1 million PBMC per well with approximately 9 IU/ml IL-2 and 7.5 to 10 ug/ml peptides added. This TCR was recovered from a human donor who received a COVID-19 vaccine. This rearrangement joins TRBV5-1 to TRBJ2-5; 8 bases fit TRBD2. The source was CD4+ T cells from PBMCs cultured with HCoV-OC43 spike peptides, collected before COVID-19 vaccination. The subset was: HCoV-OC43 spike overlapping peptide pool stimulation. The CDR3 here is CASSLDGRGKETQYF. CDR3 DNA: TGCGCCAGCAGCTTGGACGGGAGGGGGAAAGAGACCCAGTACTTC.